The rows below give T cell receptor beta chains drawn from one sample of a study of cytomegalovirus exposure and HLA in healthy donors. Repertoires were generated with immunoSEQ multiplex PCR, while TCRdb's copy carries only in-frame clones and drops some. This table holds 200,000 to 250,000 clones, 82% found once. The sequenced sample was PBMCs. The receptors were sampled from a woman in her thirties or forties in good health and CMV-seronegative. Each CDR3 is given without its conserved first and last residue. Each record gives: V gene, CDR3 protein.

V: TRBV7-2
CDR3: ASSLWSRGGSNQPQH

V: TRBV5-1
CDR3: ASSLVQGARTYEQY

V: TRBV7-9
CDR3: ASSAQGKSIPYEQY

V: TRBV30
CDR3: AWEGGLQETQY

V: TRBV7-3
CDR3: ASSPAGANSPLH

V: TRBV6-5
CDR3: ASSSRDSYGYT

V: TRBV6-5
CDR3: ASTRLVGSTEAF

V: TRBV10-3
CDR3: AISAQGNQPQH

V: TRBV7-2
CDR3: ASSPYTGELF

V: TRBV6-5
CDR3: ASKGQGREQY

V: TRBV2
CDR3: ASRARGHSYEQY

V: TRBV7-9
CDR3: SSSSAPGQGYEQY

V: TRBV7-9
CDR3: ASSSTTGATYEQY

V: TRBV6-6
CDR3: AGRVVVVNSPLH

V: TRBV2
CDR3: ASGAGQEGYEQY

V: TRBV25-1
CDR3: ASSPGGAGTNQPQH

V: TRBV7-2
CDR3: ASSASYGYT

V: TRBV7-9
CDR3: SSSDKPAGISYEQY

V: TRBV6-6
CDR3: ASSSGTSGYYNEQF

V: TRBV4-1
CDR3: ASSLWTGSPGNTIY

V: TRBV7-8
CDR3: ASSPTGQSYEQY

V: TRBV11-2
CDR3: ASSLSQVNTEAF

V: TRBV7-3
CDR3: ASSLRDSPAI

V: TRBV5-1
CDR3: ASRGERDQETQY

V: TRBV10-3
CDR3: ATTMGTGNTEAF

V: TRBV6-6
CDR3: ASSYSGSNTEAF

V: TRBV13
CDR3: ASQGQGVTGELF

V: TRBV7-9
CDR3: ASSSGQEQY

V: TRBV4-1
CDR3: ASSLSNYNEQF

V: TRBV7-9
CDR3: ASSLVGGRPFEAF

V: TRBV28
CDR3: ASNRNRDEQF

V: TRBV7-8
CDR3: ASSTRVLPPGELF

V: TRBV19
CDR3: ASSQQGVLTGELF

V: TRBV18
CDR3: ASSPGQGMNTEAF

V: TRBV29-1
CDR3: SVEGGSNEQF

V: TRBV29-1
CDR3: SVEAVEDRGYEQY

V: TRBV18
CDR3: ASSPDRAKTQY

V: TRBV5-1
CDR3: ASSLDGKNIQY

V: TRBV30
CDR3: AWAVAGGETQY

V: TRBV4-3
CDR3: ASSPTPRGTDTQY

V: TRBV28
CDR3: ASSLTGTGTYEQY

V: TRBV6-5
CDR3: ASSYQRGGTDTQY

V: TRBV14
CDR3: ASSLTGTSVEQF

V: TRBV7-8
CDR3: ASSLATGTGRNSPLH

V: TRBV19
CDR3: ASSMIESEAF

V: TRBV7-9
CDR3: ASSLGRDRGGFYEQY

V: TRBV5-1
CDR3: ASSLWTGTTGELF

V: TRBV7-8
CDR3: ASSLDPGEKLF

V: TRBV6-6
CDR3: ASSFGNTIY